The 8 T cell receptor beta chains below all came from one sample that was sequenced in a study of CD8 T cells in ankylosing spondylitis. TCRdb fed the 5' RACE reads into MiXCR, producing one record per CDR3 protein. The table has around 250,000 distinct CDR3 sequences, approximately 12% seen once. Input material: blood, either unsorted or a sorted T cell fraction (not recorded which). The receptors stem from a male donor with ankylosing spondylitis or in good health (not recorded which).

In its sample, this clonotype was seen many times. V gene TRBV5-1 combines with J gene TRBJ1-4; D might be TRBD1 (6 bases). This CDR3 spans 15 amino acids. Germline V gives CDR1 SGHRS, CDR2 YFSETQ. The germline V and J ends were trimmed by 3 bases and 4 bases, with 13 bases remaining between them. The CDR3 sequence: CASSWRGGVNEKLFF. The CDR3 region has the DNA TGCGCCAGCAGCTGGAGAGGGGGTGTTAATGAAAAACTGTTTTTT.

This clonotype appeared many times. The chain has TRBV5-1 and TRBJ2-5, with 13 bases aligning to TRBD2. V lost 4 bases to trimming and J lost 5 bases; unmatched junction nucleotides: 8. The CDR3 is made up of 16 amino acids. Germline loops: CDR1 SGHRS, CDR2 YFSETQ. The CDR3: CASSPGLAGAGETQYF. The CDR3 nucleotides are TGCGCCAGCAGCCCCGGACTAGCGGGAGCAGGGGAGACCCAGTACTTC.

This clonotype was counted only a few times. The V gene is TRBV29-1, the J gene TRBJ1-4; D gene uncertain. The CDR3 runs to 14 residues. V was cut by 6 bases and J by 2 bases, with 13 bases left in between. Germline V gene lookup returns CDR1 SQVTM and CDR2 ANQGSEA. The CDR3 DNA is TGCAGCGTCGCAGGAGGAGTGACTAATGAAAAACTGTTTTTT. It translates to CSVAGGVTNEKLFF.

The table lists this clonotype with a few counts. The chain combines TRBV7-2 with TRBJ2-3; TRBD2 might be the D (5 bases). In germline, CDR1 is SGHTA, CDR2 FQGNSA. Trimming removed 3 bases from V and 0 bases from J, with 10 bases in between. The length of the CDR3 is 15 residues. CDR3 sequence (DNA): TGTGCCAGCAGCTTTCTCCGGACTAGCACAGATACGCAGTATTTT. Protein product: CASSFLRTSTDTQYF.

As regards this clonotype: It may be a read error: a sequence one base away is much more abundant. The chain uses TRBV12-3 or TRBV12-4 and TRBJ2-3; 13 bases fit TRBD2. The CDR3 runs 17 residues. CDR3 sequence: CVSSPGSGTSGVDTQYF. For the CDR3, the DNA is TGTGTCAGCAGTCCTGGGTCCGGGACTAGCGGGGTTGATACGCAGTATTTT.

This clonotype was seen a few times. The genes are TRBV11-2 and TRBJ1-5; D is possibly TRBD1 (5 bases). The CDR3 totals 18 residues. Germline CDR1 SGHAT, CDR2 FQNNGV. V lost 0 bases and J 4 bases, leaving 19 bases between the germline ends. The CDR3 region is CASSLDQDFGQPNQPQHF. The CDR3 DNA sequence: TGTGCCAGCAGCTTAGATCAGGATTTTGGACAACCGAATCAGCCCCAGCATTTT.

CDR3 protein: CASRDWGDGYNEQFF. As DNA, the CDR3 is TGTGCCAGCAGGGACTGGGGGGACGGTTACAATGAGCAGTTCTTC. This chain connects TRBV2 to TRBJ2-1; a possible D gene is TRBD2 (6 bases). There are 15 residues in the CDR3. Trimming removed 6 bases from V and 4 bases from J, with 16 bases in between. Germline values: CDR1 SNHLY, CDR2 FYNNEI.

This clonotype has ten or more counts. The chain recombines TRBV20-1 with TRBJ2-1; TRBD2 aligns across 10 bases. CDR1 and CDR2 from the germline V gene are DFQATT and SNEGSKA (reference sequence). The V gene end was trimmed by 1 base and the J gene end by 6 bases; junction bases not matched to a gene: 3. The CDR3 totals 14 residues. The CDR3 sequence: CSARVASGSNEQFF. For the CDR3, the DNA is TGCAGTGCTAGAGTTGCTAGCGGGAGCAATGAGCAGTTCTTC.